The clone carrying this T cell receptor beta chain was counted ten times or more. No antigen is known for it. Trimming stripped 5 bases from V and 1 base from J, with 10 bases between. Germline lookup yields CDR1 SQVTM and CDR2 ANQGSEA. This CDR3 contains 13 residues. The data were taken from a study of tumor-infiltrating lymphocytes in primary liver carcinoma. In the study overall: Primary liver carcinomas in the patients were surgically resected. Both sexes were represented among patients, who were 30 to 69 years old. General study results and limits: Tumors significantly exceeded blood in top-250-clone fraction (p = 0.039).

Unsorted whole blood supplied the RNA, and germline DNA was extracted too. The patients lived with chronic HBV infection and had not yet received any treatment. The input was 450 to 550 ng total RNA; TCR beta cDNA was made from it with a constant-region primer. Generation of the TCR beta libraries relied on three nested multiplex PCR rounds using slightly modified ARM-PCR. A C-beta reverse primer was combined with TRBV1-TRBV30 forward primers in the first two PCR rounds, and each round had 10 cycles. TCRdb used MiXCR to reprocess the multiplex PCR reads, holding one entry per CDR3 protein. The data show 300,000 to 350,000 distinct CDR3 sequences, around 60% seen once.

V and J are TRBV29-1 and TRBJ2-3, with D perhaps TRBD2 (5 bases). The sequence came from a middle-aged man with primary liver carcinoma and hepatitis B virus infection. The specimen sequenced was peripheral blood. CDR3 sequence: CSVLPGGTDTQYF. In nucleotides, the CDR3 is TGCAGCGTTCTGCCCGGGGGCACAGATACGCAGTATTTT.